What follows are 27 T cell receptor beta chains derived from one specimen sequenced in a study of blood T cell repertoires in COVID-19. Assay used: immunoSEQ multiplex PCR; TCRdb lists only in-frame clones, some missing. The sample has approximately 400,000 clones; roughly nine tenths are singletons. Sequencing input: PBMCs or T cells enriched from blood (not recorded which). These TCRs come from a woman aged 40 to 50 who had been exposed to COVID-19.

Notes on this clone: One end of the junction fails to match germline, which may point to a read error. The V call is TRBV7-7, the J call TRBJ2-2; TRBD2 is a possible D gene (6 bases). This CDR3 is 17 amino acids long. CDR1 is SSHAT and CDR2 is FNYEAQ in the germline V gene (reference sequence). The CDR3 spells CASSSSRGLKPTGELFF. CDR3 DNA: TGTGCTAGCAGCTCCAGCCGGGGACTCAAACCCACCGGGGAGCTGTTTTTT.

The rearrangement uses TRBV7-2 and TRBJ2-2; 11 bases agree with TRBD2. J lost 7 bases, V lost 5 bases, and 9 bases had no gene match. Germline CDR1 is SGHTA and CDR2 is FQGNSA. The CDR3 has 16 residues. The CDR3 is CASSPRLLAGGGELFF. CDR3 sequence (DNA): TGTGCCAGCAGCCCAAGACTGCTAGCGGGGGGCGGGGAGCTGTTTTTT.

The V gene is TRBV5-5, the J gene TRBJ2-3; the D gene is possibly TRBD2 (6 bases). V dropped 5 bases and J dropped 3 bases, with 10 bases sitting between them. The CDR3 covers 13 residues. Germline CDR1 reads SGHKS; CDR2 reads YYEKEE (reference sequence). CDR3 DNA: TGTGCCAGCAGACTGGAGGGGACAGATACGCAGTATTTT. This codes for CASRLEGTDTQYF.

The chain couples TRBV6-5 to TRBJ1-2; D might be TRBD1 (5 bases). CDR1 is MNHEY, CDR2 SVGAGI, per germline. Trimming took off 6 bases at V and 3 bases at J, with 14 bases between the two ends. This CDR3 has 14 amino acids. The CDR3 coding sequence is TGTGCCAGCAGCGGAACTCAGGGATACTATGGCTACACCTTC. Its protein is CASSGTQGYYGYTF.

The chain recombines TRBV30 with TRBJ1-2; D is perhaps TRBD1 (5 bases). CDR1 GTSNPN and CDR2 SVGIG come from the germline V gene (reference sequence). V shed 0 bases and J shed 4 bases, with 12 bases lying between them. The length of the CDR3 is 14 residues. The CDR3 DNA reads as TGTGCCTGGAGTGTTATCTCCAGGGCCTATGGCTACACCTTC. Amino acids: CAWSVISRAYGYTF.

CDR3 nucleotides: TGTGCCAGCAGCCCGAGCGGATACACCGGGGAGCTGTTTTTT. It specifies CASSPSGYTGELFF. This chain links TRBV7-9 with TRBJ2-2, with D possibly TRBD2 on 5 matching bases. The CDR3 is made up of 14 amino acids. The germline V gene has CDR1 SEHNR and CDR2 FQNEAQ (reference sequence). Between the trimmed V and J ends, which lost 5 bases and 3 bases, there was a span of 10 bases.

In DNA form, the CDR3 reads TGTGCCAGTAGTAGTCGGACAGGGGGTCACGGCTACACCTTC. It translates to CASSSRTGGHGYTF. J is TRBJ1-2 and V is TRBV19; 10 bases fit TRBD1. Germline V lookup: CDR1 LNHDA, CDR2 SQIVND (reference sequence). Unmatched junction bases numbered 7, after V lost 4 bases and J lost 8 bases. The CDR3 covers 14 residues.

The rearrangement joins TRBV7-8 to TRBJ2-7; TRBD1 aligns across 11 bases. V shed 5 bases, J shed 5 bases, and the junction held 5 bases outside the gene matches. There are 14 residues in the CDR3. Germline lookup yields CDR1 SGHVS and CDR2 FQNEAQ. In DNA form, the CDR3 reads TGTGCCAGCAGCAGCCCGGGACAGGGGGACGAGCAGTACTTC. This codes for CASSSPGQGDEQYF.

CDR3 amino acids: CASSLGEGASTEAFF. As DNA, the CDR3 is TGTGCCAGCAGCTTAGGAGAGGGGGCGAGCACTGAAGCTTTCTTT. V is TRBV7-9 and J is TRBJ1-1; 7 bases line up with TRBD1. CDR1 SEHNR and CDR2 FQNEAQ come from the germline V gene (reference sequence). Losses at the gene ends were 1 base for V and 4 bases for J; bases not matched to a gene: 6. The CDR3 totals 15 residues.

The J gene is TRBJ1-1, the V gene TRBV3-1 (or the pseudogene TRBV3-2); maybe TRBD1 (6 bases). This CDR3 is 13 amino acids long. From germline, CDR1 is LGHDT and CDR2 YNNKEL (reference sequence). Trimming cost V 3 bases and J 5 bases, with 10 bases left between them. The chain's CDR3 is CASSQGAWTEAFF. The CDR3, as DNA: TGTGCCAGCAGCCAGGGGGCCTGGACTGAAGCTTTCTTT.

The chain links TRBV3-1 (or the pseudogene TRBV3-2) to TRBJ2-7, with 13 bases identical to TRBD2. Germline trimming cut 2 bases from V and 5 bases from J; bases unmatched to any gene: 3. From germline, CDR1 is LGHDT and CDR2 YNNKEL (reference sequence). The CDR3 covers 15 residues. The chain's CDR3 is CASSQRLAGGHEQYF. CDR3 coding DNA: TGTGCCAGCAGCCAACGACTAGCGGGAGGCCACGAGCAGTACTTC.

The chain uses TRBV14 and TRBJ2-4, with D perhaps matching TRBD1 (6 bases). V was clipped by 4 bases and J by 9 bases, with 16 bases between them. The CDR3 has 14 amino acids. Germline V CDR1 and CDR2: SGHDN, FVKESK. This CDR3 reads CASSPGTPKGIQYF. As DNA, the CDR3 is TGTGCCAGCAGCCCGGGGACACCGAAGGGCATTCAGTACTTC.

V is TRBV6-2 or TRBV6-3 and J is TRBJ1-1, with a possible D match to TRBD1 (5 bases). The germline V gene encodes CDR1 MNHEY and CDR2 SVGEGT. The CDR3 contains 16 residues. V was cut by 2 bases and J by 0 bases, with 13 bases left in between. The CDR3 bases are TGTGCCAGCAGTTACAATAAGGGGCAGCTGAACACTGAAGCTTTCTTT. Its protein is CASSYNKGQLNTEAFF.

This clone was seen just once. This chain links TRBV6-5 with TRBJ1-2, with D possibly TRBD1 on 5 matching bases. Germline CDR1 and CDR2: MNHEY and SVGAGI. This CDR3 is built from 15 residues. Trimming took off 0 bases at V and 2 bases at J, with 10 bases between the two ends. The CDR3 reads CASSYSGLPNYGYTF. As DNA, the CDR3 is TGTGCCAGCAGTTACTCGGGACTTCCGAACTATGGCTACACCTTC.

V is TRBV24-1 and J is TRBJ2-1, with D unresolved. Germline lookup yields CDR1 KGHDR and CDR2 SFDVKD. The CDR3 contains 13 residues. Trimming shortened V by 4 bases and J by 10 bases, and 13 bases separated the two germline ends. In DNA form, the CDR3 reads TGTGCCACCAGTGACCCCGTCAAGAGGGAGCAGTTCTTC. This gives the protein CATSDPVKREQFF.

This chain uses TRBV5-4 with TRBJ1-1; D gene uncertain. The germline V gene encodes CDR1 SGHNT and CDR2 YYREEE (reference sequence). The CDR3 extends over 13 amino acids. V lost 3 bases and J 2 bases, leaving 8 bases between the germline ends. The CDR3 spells CASSSILNTEAFF. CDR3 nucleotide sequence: TGTGCCAGCAGCTCCATACTCAACACTGAAGCTTTCTTT.

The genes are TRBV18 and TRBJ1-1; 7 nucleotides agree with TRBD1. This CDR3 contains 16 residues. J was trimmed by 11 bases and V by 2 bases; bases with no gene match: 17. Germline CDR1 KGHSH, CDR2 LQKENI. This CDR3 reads CASSPNTVGRGQWAFF. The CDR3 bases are TGTGCCAGCTCACCAAACACAGTCGGGAGGGGGCAATGGGCTTTCTTT.

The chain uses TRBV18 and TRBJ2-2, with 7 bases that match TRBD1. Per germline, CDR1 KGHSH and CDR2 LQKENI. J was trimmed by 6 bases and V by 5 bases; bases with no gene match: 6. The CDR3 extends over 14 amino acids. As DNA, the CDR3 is TGTGCCAGCTCAACCATGGACAGGCCCGGGGAGCTGTTTTTT. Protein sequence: CASSTMDRPGELFF.

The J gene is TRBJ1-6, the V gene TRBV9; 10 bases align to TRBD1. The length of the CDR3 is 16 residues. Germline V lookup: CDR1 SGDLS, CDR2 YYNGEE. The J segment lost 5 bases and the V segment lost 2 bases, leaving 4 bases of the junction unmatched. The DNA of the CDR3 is TGTGCCAGCAGCGTGACAGGGGGCTATGATAATTCACCCCTCCACTTT. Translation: CASSVTGGYDNSPLHF.

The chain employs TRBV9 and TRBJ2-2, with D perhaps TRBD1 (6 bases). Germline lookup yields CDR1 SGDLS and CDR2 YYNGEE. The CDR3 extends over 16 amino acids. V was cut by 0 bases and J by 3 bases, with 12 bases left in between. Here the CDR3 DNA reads TGTGCCAGCAGCGTAGGGTGGGGGCTCGACACCGGGGAGCTGTTTTTT. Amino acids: CASSVGWGLDTGELFF.

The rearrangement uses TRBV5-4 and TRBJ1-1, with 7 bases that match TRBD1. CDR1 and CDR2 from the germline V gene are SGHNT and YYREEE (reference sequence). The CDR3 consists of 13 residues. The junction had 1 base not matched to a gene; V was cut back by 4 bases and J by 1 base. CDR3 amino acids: CASSQGGNTEAFF. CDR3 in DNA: TGTGCCAGCAGCCAGGGGGGGAACACTGAAGCTTTCTTT.

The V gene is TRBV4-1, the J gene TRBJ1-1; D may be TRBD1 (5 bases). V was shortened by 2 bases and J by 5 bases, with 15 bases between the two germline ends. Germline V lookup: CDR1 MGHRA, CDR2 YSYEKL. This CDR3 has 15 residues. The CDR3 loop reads CASSQTDLGGTEAFF. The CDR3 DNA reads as TGCGCCAGCAGCCAAACTGATCTGGGGGGGACTGAAGCTTTCTTT.

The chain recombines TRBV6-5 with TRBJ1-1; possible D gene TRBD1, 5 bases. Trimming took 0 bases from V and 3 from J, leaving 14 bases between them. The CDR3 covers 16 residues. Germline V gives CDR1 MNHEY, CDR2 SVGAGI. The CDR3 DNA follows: TGTGCCAGCAGTTACTCTCGGTCAGGGATGGACACTGAAGCTTTCTTT. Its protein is CASSYSRSGMDTEAFF.

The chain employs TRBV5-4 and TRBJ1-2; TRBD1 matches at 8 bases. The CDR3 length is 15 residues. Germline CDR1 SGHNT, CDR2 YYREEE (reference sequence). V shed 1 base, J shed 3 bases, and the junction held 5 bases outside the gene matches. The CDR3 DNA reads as TGTGCCAGCAGCTTGCCGACAGGGGCCTACTATGGCTACACCTTC. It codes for CASSLPTGAYYGYTF.

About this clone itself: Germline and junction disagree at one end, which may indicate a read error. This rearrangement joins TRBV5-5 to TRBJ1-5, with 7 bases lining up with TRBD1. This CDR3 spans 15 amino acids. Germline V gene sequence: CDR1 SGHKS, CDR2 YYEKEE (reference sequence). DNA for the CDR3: TGTGCCAGCAGTCTGGGACAGAACAGCATTCAGCCCCAGCATTTT. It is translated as CASSLGQNSIQPQHF.

The DNA of the CDR3 is TGTGCCAGCAGCTTCAGTCCAGGGGGGTCAGCCTACAATGAGCAGTTCTTC. This sequence encodes CASSFSPGGSAYNEQFF. The gene calls are TRBV7-2 and TRBJ2-1; D possibly corresponds to TRBD1 (7 bases). The ends were cut back, 3 bases at V and 2 bases at J, with 17 bases in the middle. The CDR3 is 17 residues long. Germline CDR1 reads SGHTA; CDR2 reads FQGNSA.

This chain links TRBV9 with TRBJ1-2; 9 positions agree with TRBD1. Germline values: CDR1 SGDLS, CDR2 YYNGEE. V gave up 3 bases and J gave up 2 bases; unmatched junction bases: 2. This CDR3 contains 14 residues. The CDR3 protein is CASSEDRGNYGYTF. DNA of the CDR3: TGTGCCAGCAGCGAGGACAGGGGCAACTATGGCTACACCTTC.